This T cell receptor beta chain was identified during a study of cytomegalovirus exposure and HLA in healthy donors. The PCR used 60 Vbeta and 13 Jbeta primers. Assay: immunoSEQ multiplex PCR; the TCRdb copy retains only in-frame clones and omits some. Altogether more than 140,000 clones are present, 75% to 80% being singletons, with the ten largest covering approximately 0.66%. This clone was seen more than once but under ten times. Per the germline V gene, CDR1 is MNHEY and CDR2 is SVGAGI. J was trimmed by 6 bases and V by 5 bases; bases with no gene match: 9. This CDR3 is built from 15 residues. The source of this sequence is a male donor in good health and CMV-seronegative. Sequenced sample: PBMCs. This chain uses TRBV6-5 with TRBJ1-2; 10 bases are a match to TRBD1. For the CDR3, the DNA is TGTGCCAGCAGTCGTAGGACAGGGGGGAGAGATGGCTACACCTTC. It is translated as CASSRRTGGRDGYTF.